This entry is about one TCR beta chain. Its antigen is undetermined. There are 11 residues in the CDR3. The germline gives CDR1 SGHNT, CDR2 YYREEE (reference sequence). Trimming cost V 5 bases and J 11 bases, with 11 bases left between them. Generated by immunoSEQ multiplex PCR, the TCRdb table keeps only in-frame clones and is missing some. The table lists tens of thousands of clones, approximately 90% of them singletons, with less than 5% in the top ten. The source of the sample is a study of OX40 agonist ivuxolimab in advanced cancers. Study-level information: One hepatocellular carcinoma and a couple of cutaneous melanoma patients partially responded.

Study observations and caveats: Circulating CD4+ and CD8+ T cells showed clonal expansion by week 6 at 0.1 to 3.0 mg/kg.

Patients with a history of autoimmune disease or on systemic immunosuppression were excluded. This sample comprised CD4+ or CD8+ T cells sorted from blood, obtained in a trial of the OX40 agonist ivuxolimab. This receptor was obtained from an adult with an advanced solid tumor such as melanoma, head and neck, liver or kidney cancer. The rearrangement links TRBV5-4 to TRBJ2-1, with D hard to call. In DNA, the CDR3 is TGTGCCAGCAGTCTGGGAAGTAAGCAGTTCTTC. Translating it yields CASSLGSKQFF.